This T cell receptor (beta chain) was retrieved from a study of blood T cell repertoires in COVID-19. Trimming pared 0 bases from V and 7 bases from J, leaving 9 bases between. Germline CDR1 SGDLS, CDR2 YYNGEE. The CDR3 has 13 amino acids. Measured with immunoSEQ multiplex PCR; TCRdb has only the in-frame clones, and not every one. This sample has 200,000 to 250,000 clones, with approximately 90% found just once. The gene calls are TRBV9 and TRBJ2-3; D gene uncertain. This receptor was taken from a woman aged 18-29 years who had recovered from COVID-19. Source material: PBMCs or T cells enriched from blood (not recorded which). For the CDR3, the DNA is TGTGCCAGCAGCGTAGAGCCCCTCAATACGCAGTATTTT. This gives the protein CASSVEPLNTQYF.